The sequence of this T cell receptor beta chain was determined in a study of identical twins. Study observations and caveats: The degree of excess twin sharing was weaker in beta out-of-frame sequences. In monozygotic twins, models underestimated the sharing of out-of-frame TCR alpha. Fewer insertions characterized abundant cord blood beta clonotypes, whereas memory repertoires showed none. The study reached conclusions through statistical analysis that was cross-sectional, not following the same donors.

Per germline, CDR1 SGHTA and CDR2 FQGNSA. The CDR3 loop spans 16 amino acids. J gave up 0 bases and V 5 bases, and 10 bases lay outside the gene matches. In TCRdb, the 5' RACE reads were re-called with MiXCR into one record per CDR3 protein. The profile shows 690,000 or so distinct CDR3 sequences, under 9% of them singletons. This clonotype was detected a few times. Its antigen is unidentified. These data were likewise used in another study, on yellow fever vaccine responses in identical twins.

The rearrangement joins TRBV7-2 to TRBJ2-7, with 7 nucleotides matching TRBD2. The sequencing input was PBMCs. The clonotype originates from a woman between 18 and 29 years old in good health. Here the CDR3 DNA reads TGTGCCAGCAGCGTTAGGGCTAGCGGATACTCCTACGAGCAGTACTTC. Translating it yields CASSVRASGYSYEQYF. Looking up the rest from reference TRBV7-2 and TRBJ2-7 gives the full variable domain: GAGVSQSPSNKVTEKGKDVELRCDPISGHTALYWYRQSLGQGLEFLIYFQGNSAPDKSGLPSDRFSAERTGGSVSTLTIQRTQQEDSAVYLCASSVRASGYSYEQYFGPGTRLTVT.